This TCR beta chain derives from a study of vaccination effects on CD4 cells after COVID-19. Study context: Post-vaccination samples were obtained at early and late time points from a few convalescent patients. Samples were taken post-vaccine, and their median timing was 72 days after the second dose.

Cultured cells yielded isolated CD4+ T cells after about ten days. Infection dated between March and December 2020, before the Alpha, Beta and Delta variants reached the United States. Each participant received a vaccine that was either BNT162b2 or mRNA-1273, given as two doses. The CDR3 loop spans 15 amino acids. Germline V gives CDR1 SGHTA, CDR2 FQGNSA. Here immunoSEQ multiplex PCR was the method, and the copy in TCRdb shows in-frame clones only, minus some. Seen here are 40,000 to 45,000 clones, over 60% observed once, and the top ten hold roughly 3.6%. A remark on this clone: What it binds is not known. A junction end diverges from the germline sequence, so it may reflect a read error.

The receptor was derived from a human donor who had a prior SARS-CoV-2 infection. This rearrangement joins TRBV7-2 to TRBJ2-3, with 7 bases that match TRBD1. The input for sequencing was CD4+ T cells from PBMCs cultured without peptide, taken after COVID-19 vaccination. The CDR3 DNA follows: TGTGCCAGCAGTTCTACCTGGGACAGCACATATACGCAGTATTTT. This encodes CASSSTWDSTYTQYF.